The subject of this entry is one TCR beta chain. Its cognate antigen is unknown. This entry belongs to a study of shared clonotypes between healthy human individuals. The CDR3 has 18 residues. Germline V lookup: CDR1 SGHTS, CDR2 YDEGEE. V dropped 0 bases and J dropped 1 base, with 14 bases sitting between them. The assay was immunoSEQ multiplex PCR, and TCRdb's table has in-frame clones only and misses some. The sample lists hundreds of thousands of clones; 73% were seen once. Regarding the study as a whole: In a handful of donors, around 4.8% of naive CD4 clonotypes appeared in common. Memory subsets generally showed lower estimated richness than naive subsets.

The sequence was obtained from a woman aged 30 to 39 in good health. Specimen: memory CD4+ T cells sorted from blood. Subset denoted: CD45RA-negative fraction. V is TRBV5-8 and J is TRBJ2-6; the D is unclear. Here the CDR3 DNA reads TGTGCCAGCAGCTTGGTGGTCACACGACCTTCTGGGGCCAACGTCCTGACTTTC. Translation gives CASSLVVTRPSGANVLTF.